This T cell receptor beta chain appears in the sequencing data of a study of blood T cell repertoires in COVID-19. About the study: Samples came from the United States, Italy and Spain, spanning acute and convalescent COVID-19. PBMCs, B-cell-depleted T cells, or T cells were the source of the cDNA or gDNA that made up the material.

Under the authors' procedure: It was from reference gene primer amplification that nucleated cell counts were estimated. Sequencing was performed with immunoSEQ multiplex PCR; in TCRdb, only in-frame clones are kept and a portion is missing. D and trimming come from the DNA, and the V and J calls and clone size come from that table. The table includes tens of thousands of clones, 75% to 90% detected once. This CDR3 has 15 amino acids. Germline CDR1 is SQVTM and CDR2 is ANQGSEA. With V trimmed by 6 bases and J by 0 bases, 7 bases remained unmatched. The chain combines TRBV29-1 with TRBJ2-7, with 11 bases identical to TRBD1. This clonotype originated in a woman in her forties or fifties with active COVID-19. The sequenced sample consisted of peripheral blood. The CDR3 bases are TGCAGCGTCTCCGGGACAGGGGGGGGCTCCTACGAGCAGTACTTC. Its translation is CSVSGTGGGSYEQYF.